Listed here are 13 T cell receptor beta chains from one sample, sequenced in a study. Each CDR3 protein gets one entry after TCRdb re-called the RT-PCR reads with MiXCR. The sample gives 550,000 to 750,000 distinct CDR3 sequences, 14% of which show up once; 3.6% is in the top ten. The sequencing sample was made of memory CD4+ T cells from blood. These receptor sequences come from a female donor in good health, serving as a healthy control.

With respect to this clonotype: A much larger clone differs by one base, so this may be a read error. This chain uses TRBV20-1 with TRBJ2-1; D tentatively reads TRBD1 or TRBD2 (6 bases each). The germline V and J ends were trimmed by 7 bases and 0 bases, with 31 bases remaining between them. CDR3 length equals 20 residues. Germline V gives CDR1 DFQATT, CDR2 SNEGSKA (reference sequence). In DNA form, the CDR3 reads TGCAGTGATATTTGGGGGGTGGACAGTTGGGCCCCCAGCTCCTACAATGAGCAGTTCTTC. Translation: CSDIWGVDSWAPSSYNEQFF.

In the case of this clonotype: A single base separates this from a much larger clone, so it may be a read error. The chain couples TRBV20-1 to TRBJ2-3; possibly TRBD2 for D (6 bases). There are 16 residues in the CDR3. The germline gives CDR1 DFQATT, CDR2 SNEGSKA (reference sequence). This CDR3 reads CSASRSLASFTETQYF. CDR3 bases: TGCAGTGCTAGTAGATCTCTAGCGTCCTTCACAGAAACGCAGTATTTT.

This chain connects TRBV18 to TRBJ2-6; D is unresolved. CDR3 size: 16 residues. The V and J ends lost 3 bases and 1 base respectively, with 10 bases between them. Germline V gene lookup returns CDR1 KGHSH and CDR2 LQKENI. CDR3 sequence: CASSPTPRSGANVLTF. CDR3 sequence (DNA): TGTGCCAGCTCACCGACACCCAGATCTGGGGCCAACGTCCTGACTTTC. The whole variable domain, filled in from reference TRBV18 and TRBJ2-6, reads NAGVMQNPRHLVRRRGQEARLRCSPMKGHSHVYWYRQLPEEGLKFMVYLQKENIIDESGMPKERFSAEFPKEGPSILRIQQVVRGDSAAYFCASSPTPRSGANVLTFGAGSRLTVL.

Many counts were recorded for this clonotype. This chain joins TRBV12-3 or TRBV12-4 and TRBJ2-1; 10 nucleotides align to TRBD2. V lost 5 bases to trimming and J lost 7 bases; unmatched junction nucleotides: 11. This CDR3 spans 16 amino acids. Here the CDR3 reads CASSPLASSGRNEQFF. CDR3 coding DNA: TGTGCCAGCAGTCCCCTGGCGAGTAGCGGGAGGAATGAGCAGTTCTTC.

The J gene is TRBJ2-2, the V gene TRBV29-1; D not certain. The CDR3 length is 13 residues. Germline V gives CDR1 SQVTM, CDR2 ANQGSEA. The V gene lost 4 bases and the J gene lost 7 bases, with 13 bases spanning the gap. The chain's CDR3 is CSVVQQLGGELFF. Here the CDR3 DNA reads TGCAGCGTTGTACAGCAGCTCGGCGGGGAGCTGTTTTTT.

This clonotype was seen ten or more times. This sequence joins TRBV5-5 and TRBJ2-1; D is possibly TRBD1 (5 bases). Trimming removed 4 bases from V and 2 bases from J, with 13 bases in between. This CDR3 is built from 15 residues. Germline lookup yields CDR1 SGHKS and CDR2 YYEKEE (reference sequence). CDR3 DNA sequence: TGTGCCAGCAGCCCACTACAGGATCCCTACAATGAGCAGTTCTTC. Translation: CASSPLQDPYNEQFF.

V usage is TRBV5-1 and J usage is TRBJ2-3; D unresolved. V gave up 0 bases and J gave up 8 bases, with 7 bases separating them. The CDR3 sequence is 12 residues long. Germline V gives CDR1 SGHRS, CDR2 YFSETQ. In DNA form, the CDR3 reads TGCGCCAGCAGCTTGGAGACACCTACGCAGTATTTT. It yields the protein CASSLETPTQYF. Full variable domain (missing parts from reference TRBV5-1 and TRBJ2-3): KAGVTQTPRYLIKTRGQQVTLSCSPISGHRSVSWYQQTPGQGLQFLFEYFSETQRNKGNFPGRFSGRQFSNSRSEMNVSTLELGDSALYLCASSLETPTQYFGPGTRLTVL.

A few counts support this clonotype. The V and J genes are TRBV12-3 or TRBV12-4 and TRBJ2-3, with 16 bases lining up with TRBD2. The CDR3 runs to 21 residues. The ends lost 6 bases at V and 6 bases at J; junction bases unmatched: 21. CDR3 in DNA: TGTGCCAGCAGAGCATTACCCGGGACTAGCGGGAGGGCCGAGGGACAGGATACGCAGTATTTT. It specifies CASRALPGTSGRAEGQDTQYF.

The chain has TRBV10-2 and TRBJ1-2; 9 nucleotides match TRBD1. The junction had 5 bases not matched to a gene; V was cut back by 3 bases and J by 3 bases. Germline CDR1 WSHSY, CDR2 SAAADI. This CDR3 has 15 residues. As DNA, the CDR3 is TGCGCCAGCAGTGATGTTAGGACAGGGGACTATGGCTACACCTTC. This codes for CASSDVRTGDYGYTF.

This clonotype was counted between two and nine times. This rearrangement joins TRBV4-2 to TRBJ2-1; D not resolved. Between the trimmed V and J ends, which lost 1 base and 7 bases, there was a span of 11 bases. Germline CDR1 and CDR2: LGHNA and YNFKEQ. The CDR3 consists of 14 residues. Here the CDR3 DNA reads TGTGCCAGCAGCCAAGCTATCGCCCTTAATGAGCAGTTCTTC. Encoded protein: CASSQAIALNEQFF.

In its sample, this clonotype was seen many times. The gene calls are TRBV10-3 and TRBJ2-4; 8 bases fit TRBD1. V lost 5 bases, J lost 8 bases, and 8 bases stayed unmatched. Germline V gives CDR1 ENHRY, CDR2 SYGVKD. CDR3 length: 14 amino acids. The DNA of the CDR3 is TGTGCCATCAGTCAGGGGGCGCCGGATCACATTCAGTACTTC. The encoded protein is CAISQGAPDHIQYF.

In this sample, this clonotype turned up a few times. This rearrangement joins TRBV3-1 to TRBJ2-6, with unresolved D. The ends were cut back, 0 bases at V and 0 bases at J, with 18 bases in the middle. CDR3 length: 20 amino acids. Germline CDR1 LGHDT, CDR2 YNNKEL (reference sequence). The CDR3 nucleotides are TGTGCCAGCAGCCAAGATTTAAATCTATGGGGATCCTCTGGGGCCAACGTCCTGACTTTC. This codes for CASSQDLNLWGSSGANVLTF.

This clonotype was detected only a few times. This chain connects TRBV5-1 to TRBJ2-3; D unclear. Deletions cut 4 bases from V and 6 bases from J, with 9 bases between. Germline V gene lookup returns CDR1 SGHRS and CDR2 YFSETQ. The CDR3 extends over 12 amino acids. Here the CDR3 reads CASSEDLDTQYF. The CDR3 DNA reads as TGCGCCAGCAGCGAAGATTTGGATACGCAGTATTTT.